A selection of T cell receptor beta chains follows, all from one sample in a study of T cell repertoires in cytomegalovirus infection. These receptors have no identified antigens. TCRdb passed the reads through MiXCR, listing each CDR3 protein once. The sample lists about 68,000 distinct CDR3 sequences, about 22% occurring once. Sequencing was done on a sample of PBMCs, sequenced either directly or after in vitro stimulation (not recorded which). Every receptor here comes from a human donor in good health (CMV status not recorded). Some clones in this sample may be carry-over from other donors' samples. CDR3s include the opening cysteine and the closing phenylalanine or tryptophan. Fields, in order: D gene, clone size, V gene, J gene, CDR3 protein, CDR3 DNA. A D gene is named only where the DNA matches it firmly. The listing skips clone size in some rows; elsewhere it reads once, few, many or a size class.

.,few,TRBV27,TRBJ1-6,CASSLEGGHNSPLHF,TGTGCCAGCAGTTTGGAGGGGGGCCATAATTCACCCCTCCACTTT
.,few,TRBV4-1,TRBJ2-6,CASSSPQTRRFGANVLTF,TGCGCCAGCAGCTCACCCCAGACTAGGCGATTTGGGGCCAACGTCCTGACTTTC
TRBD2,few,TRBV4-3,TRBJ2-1,CASSQDLGTSFSNEQFF,TGCGCCAGCAGCCAAGATCTCGGGACTAGTTTTTCCAATGAGCAGTTCTTC
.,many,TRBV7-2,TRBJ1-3,CASSLAQAASGNTIYF,TGTGCCAGCAGCTTAGCGCAGGCAGCTTCTGGAAACACCATATATTTT
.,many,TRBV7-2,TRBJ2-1,CASSLERLGSHNEQFF,TGTGCCAGCAGCTTAGAACGTCTAGGGAGTCACAATGAGCAGTTCTTC
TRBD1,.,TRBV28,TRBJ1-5,CASSSRQGPLGQAQHF,TGTGCCAGCAGTTCACGACAGGGGCCCCTTGGGCAAGCCCAGCATTTT
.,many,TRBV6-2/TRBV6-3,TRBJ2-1,CASSYSNEQFF,TGTGCCAGCAGTTACAGCAATGAGCAGTTCTTC
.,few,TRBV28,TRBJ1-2,CASSLTGTNYGYTF,TGTGCCAGCAGTTTGACGGGCACAAACTATGGCTACACCTTC
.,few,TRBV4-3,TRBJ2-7,CASSQGAGTGAYEQYF,TGCGCCAGCAGCCAAGGCGCCGGGACGGGGGCCTACGAGCAGTACTTC
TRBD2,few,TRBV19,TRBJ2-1,CASSIQRDLYNEQFF,TGTGCCAGTAGTATTCAGCGGGATCTCTACAATGAGCAGTTCTTC
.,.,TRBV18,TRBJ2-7,CASSPDSPFYEQYF,TGTGCCAGCTCACCAGACAGTCCCTTCTACGAGCAGTACTTC
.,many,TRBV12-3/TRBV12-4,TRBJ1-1,CASSQLNTEAFF,TGTGCCAGCTCCCAGCTGAACACTGAAGCTTTCTTT
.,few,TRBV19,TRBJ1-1,CASSKSTRTEAFF,TGTGCCAGTAGTAAGTCGACGAGGACTGAAGCTTTCTTT
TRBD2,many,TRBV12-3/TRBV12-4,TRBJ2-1,CASSLTSKAEQFF,TGTGCCAGCAGTTTGACTAGCAAAGCTGAGCAGTTCTTC
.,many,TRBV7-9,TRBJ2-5,CASIDSLQETQYF,TGTGCCAGCATCGACAGTTTGCAAGAGACCCAGTACTTC
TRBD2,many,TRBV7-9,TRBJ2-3,CASSSPTSGNPDTQYF,TGTGCCAGCAGCTCTCCGACTAGCGGGAACCCAGATACGCAGTATTTT
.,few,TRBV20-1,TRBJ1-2,CSARGQLRNYGYTF,TGCAGTGCTAGGGGGCAGCTAAGGAACTATGGCTACACCTTC
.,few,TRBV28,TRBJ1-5,CASSSGSGSNQPQHF,TGTGCCAGCAGTTCTGGTAGTGGGAGCAATCAGCCCCAGCATTTT
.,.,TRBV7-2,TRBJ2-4,CASAHSHFGENIQYF,TGTGCCAGCGCCCATTCCCATTTTGGAGAAAACATTCAGTACTTC
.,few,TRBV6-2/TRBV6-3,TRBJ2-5,CASSYSQSERLGLIQETQYF,TGTGCCAGCAGTTACTCGCAGTCAGAGCGGTTAGGACTAATTCAAGAGACCCAGTACTTC
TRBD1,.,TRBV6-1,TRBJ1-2,CASSEDTAGGLRYTF,TGTGCCAGCAGTGAAGACACGGCAGGGGGCCTTCGCTACACCTTC
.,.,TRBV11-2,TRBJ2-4,CASSAQGPGGQYF,TGTGCCAGCAGCGCCCAGGGCCCAGGGGGGCAGTACTTC
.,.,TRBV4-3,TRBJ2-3,CASSQSRGGGGTDTQYF,TGCGCCAGCAGCCAGTCCCGGGGCGGCGGGGGCACAGATACGCAGTATTTT
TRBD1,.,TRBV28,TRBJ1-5,CASNTGQGDQPQHF,TGTGCCAGCAACACCGGACAGGGGGATCAGCCCCAGCATTTT
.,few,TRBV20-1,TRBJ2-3,CSEGGVSTDTQYF,TGCAGCGAGGGAGGAGTCAGCACAGATACGCAGTATTTT
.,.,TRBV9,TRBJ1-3,CASSVDQGSGNTIYF,TGTGCCAGCAGCGTAGACCAAGGCTCTGGAAACACCATATATTTT
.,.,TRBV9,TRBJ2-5,CASSARGDTTTGETQYF,TGTGCCAGCAGCGCGAGAGGGGACACTACGACCGGGGAGACCCAGTACTTC
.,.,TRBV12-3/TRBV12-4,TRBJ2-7,CASSLALSDRTYYEQYF,TGTGCCAGCAGTTTAGCACTTTCGGACAGAACCTACTACGAGCAGTACTTC
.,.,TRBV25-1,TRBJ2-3,CASSDPGYTDTQYF,TGTGCCAGCAGTGATCCGGGGTACACAGATACGCAGTATTTT
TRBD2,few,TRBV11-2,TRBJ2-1,CASRSPGLALSEQFF,TGTGCCAGCAGGTCGCCGGGACTAGCGTTAAGTGAGCAGTTCTTC
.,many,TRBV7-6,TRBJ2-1,CASSPSGIGNEQFF,TGTGCCAGCAGCCCCTCGGGTATCGGTAATGAGCAGTTCTTC
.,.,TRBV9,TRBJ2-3,CASSVGTSDTQYF,TGTGCCAGCAGCGTAGGGACCTCAGATACGCAGTATTTT
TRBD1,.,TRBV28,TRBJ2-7,CASSLGQATYEQYF,TGTGCCAGCAGTCTCGGACAGGCCACCTACGAGCAGTACTTC
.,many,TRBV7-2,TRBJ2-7,CASSAIGPQSEQYF,TGTGCCAGCAGCGCGATCGGGCCTCAGAGCGAGCAGTACTTC
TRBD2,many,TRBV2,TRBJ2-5,CASRPGLAGAQYF,TGTGCCAGCAGACCCGGACTAGCGGGGGCCCAGTACTTC
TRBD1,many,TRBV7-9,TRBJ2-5,CASSLPGGETQYF,TGTGCCAGCAGCCTCCCAGGGGGCGAGACCCAGTACTTC
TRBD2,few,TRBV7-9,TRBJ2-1,CATAAFNMREGNEQFF,TGTGCCACAGCAGCTTTCAATATGCGGGAGGGGAATGAGCAGTTCTTC
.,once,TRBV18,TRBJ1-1,CASSRDLGDTEAFF,TGTGCCAGCTCTCGGGACCTTGGGGACACTGAAGCTTTCTTT
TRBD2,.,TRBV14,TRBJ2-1,CASSQDWGTSGKPEQFF,TGTGCCAGCAGCCAAGATTGGGGGACTAGCGGGAAACCGGAGCAGTTCTTC
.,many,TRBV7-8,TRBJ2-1,CASSLGALAGVYNEQFF,TGTGCCAGCAGCTTAGGGGCCCTGGCGGGCGTATACAATGAGCAGTTCTTC
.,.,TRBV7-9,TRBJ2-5,CASSSPRLVQETQYF,TGTGCCAGCAGCTCCCCAAGACTGGTTCAAGAGACCCAGTACTTC
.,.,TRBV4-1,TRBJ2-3,CASSQDSGNPDTQYF,TGCGCCAGCAGCCAAGATAGTGGGAATCCAGATACGCAGTATTTT
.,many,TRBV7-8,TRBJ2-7,CASSLGRQGTDEQYF,TGTGCCAGCAGCTTGGGCAGGCAGGGTACCGACGAGCAGTACTTC
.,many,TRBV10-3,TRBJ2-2,CAIGGTSNTGELFF,TGTGCCATCGGGGGGACCTCGAACACCGGGGAGCTGTTTTTT
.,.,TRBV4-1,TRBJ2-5,CASSQAGTIQETQYF,TGCGCCAGCAGCCAGGCCGGGACGATACAAGAGACCCAGTACTTC
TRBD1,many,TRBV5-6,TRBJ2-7,CASSFGTGGEQYF,TGTGCCAGCAGCTTCGGGACAGGGGGCGAGCAGTACTTC
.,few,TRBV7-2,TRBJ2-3,CASSLSRDTDTQYF,TGTGCCAGCAGCTTATCCCGGGACACAGATACGCAGTATTTT
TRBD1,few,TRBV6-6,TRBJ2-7,CASSDPAGTGNEQYF,TGTGCCAGCAGTGACCCCGCCGGGACAGGGAACGAGCAGTACTTC
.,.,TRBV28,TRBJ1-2,CASSLSPEWGNGYTF,TGTGCCAGCAGTTTATCCCCTGAATGGGGCAATGGCTACACCTTC
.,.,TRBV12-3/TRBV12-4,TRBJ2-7,CASSFVGSTYEQYF,TGTGCCAGCAGTTTTGTCGGTAGCACCTACGAGCAGTACTTC
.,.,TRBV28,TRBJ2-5,CASSLSTPQETQYF,TGTGCCAGCAGTTTATCTACACCCCAAGAGACCCAGTACTTC
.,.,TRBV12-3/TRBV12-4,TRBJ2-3,CASSRIGRSFTDTQYF,TGTGCCAGCAGCCGAATCGGTAGGAGCTTCACAGATACGCAGTATTTT
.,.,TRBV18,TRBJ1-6,CASSPTDGNYSPLHF,TGTGCCAGCTCACCAACCGACGGCAATTATTCACCCCTCCACTTT
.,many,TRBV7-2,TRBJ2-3,CASSLQHGSTDTQYF,TGTGCCAGCAGCTTACAACACGGGAGCACAGATACGCAGTATTTT
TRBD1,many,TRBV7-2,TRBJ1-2,CASSPPGQESYTF,TGTGCCAGCAGCCCCCCGGGACAGGAAAGCTACACCTTC
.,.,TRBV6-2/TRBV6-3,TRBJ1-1,CASSYSRDYTEAFF,TGTGCCAGCAGTTACTCGCGGGATTACACTGAAGCTTTCTTT
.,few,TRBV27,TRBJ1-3,CASSLSGAGLTGNTIYF,TGTGCCAGCAGTTTATCGGGGGCTGGATTAACTGGAAACACCATATATTTT
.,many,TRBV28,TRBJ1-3,CASSVGLGGNSGNTIYF,TGTGCCAGCAGTGTTGGGCTCGGGGGGAACTCTGGAAACACCATATATTTT
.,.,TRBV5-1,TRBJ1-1,CASSLSDSYTEAFF,TGCGCCAGCAGCTTGTCGGACAGCTACACTGAAGCTTTCTTT